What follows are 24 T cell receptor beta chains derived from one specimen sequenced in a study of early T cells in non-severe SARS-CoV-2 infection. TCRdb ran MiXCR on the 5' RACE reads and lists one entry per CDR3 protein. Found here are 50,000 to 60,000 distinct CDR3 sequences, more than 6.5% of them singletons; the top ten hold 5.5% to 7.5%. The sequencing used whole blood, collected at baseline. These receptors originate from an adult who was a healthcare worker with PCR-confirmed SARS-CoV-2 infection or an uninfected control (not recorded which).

The CDR3 nucleotides are TGTGCCAGCAGCCAGCAGGAAAACTCCTACGAGCAGTACTTC. Translation: CASSQQENSYEQYF. This chain uses TRBV4-2 with TRBJ2-7; no reliable D call. V lost 3 bases and J 0 bases, leaving 9 bases between the germline ends. Germline CDR1 LGHNA, CDR2 YNFKEQ. The CDR3 runs 14 residues.

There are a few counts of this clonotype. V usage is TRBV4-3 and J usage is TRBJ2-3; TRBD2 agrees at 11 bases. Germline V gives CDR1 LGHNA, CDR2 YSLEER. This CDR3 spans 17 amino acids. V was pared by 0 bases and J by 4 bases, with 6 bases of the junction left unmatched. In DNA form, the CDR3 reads TGCGCCAGCAGCCAAGAGACTAGCGGGACAATAGCAGATACGCAGTATTTT. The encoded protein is CASSQETSGTIADTQYF.

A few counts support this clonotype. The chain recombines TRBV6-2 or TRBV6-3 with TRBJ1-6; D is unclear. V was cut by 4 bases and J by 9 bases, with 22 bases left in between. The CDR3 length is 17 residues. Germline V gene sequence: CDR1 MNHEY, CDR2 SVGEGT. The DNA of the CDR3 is TGTGCCAGCAGTTCTTTTTCCACGCCCCCGAACAGTTCACCCCTCCACTTT. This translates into CASSSFSTPPNSSPLHF.

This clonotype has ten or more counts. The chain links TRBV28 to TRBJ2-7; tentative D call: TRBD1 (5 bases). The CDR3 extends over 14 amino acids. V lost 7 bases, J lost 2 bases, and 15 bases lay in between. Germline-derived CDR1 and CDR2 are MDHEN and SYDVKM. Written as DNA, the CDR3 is TGTGCCAGCACACCGCAGGGTCCGGCCTACGAGCAGTACTTC. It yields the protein CASTPQGPAYEQYF.

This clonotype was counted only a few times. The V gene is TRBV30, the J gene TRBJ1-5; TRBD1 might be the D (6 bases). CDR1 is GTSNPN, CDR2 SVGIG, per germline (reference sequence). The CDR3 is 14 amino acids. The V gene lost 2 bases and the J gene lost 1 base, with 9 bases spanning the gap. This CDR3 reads CAWSQGLSNQPQHF. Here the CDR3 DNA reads TGTGCCTGGAGTCAGGGGTTGAGCAATCAGCCCCAGCATTTT.

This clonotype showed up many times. CDR3 sequence reads: CASSFPLAGVLQTQYF. CDR3 nucleotide sequence: TGTGCCAGCAGTTTCCCTTTAGCGGGGGTCTTGCAGACCCAGTACTTC. The chain employs TRBV6-6 and TRBJ2-5; 9 nucleotides align to TRBD2. V was clipped by 4 bases and J by 6 bases; unmatched bases: 12. The germline V gene has CDR1 MNHNY and CDR2 SVGAGI (reference sequence). This CDR3 is 16 amino acids long.

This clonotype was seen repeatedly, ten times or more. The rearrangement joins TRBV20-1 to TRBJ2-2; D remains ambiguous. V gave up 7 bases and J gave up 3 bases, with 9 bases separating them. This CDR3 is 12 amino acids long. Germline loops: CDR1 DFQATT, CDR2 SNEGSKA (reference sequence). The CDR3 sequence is CSGQFDTGELFF. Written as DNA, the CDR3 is TGCAGTGGCCAATTCGACACCGGGGAGCTGTTTTTT.

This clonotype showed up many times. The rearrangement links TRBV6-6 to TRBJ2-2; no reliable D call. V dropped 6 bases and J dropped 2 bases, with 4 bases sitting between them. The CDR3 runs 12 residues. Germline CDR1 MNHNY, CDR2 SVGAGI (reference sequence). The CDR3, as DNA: TGTGCCAGCAGCCGTAACACCGGGGAGCTGTTTTTT. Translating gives CASSRNTGELFF.

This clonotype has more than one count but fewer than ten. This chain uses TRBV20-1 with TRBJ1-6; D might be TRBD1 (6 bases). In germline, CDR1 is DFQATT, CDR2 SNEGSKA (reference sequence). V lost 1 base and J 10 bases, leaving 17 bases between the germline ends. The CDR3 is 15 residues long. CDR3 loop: CSARVVAQGTSPLHF. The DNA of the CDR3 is TGCAGTGCTAGAGTGGTGGCACAGGGTACCTCACCCCTCCACTTT.

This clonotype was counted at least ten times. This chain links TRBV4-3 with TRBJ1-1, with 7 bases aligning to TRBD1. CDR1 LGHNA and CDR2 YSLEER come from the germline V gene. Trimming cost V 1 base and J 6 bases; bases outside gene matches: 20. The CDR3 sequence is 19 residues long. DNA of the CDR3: TGCGCCAGCAGCCAAGCCGGGACAGTTATTAGAGGAGGAAGGGCTGAAGCTTTCTTT. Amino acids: CASSQAGTVIRGGRAEAFF.

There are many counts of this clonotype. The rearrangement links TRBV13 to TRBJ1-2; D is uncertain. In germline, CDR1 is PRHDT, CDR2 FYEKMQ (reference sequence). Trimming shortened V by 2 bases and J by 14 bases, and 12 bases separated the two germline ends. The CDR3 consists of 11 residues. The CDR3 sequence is CASSLSVYVTF. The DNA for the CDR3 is TGTGCCAGCAGCTTATCTGTGTATGTTACCTTC. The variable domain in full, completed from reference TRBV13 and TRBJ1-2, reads AAGVIQSPRHLIKEKRETATLKCYPIPRHDTVYWYQQGPGQDPQFLISFYEKMQSDKGSIPDRFSAQQFSDYHSELNMSSLELGDSALYFCASSLSVYVTFGSGTRLTVV.

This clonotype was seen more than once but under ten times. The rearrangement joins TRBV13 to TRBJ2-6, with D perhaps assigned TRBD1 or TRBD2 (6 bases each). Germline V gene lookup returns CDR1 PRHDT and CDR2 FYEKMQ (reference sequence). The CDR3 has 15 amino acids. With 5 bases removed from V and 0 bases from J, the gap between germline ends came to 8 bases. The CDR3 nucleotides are TGTGCCAGCAGCCGGGGGCTCTCTGGGGCCAACGTCCTGACTTTC. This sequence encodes CASSRGLSGANVLTF.

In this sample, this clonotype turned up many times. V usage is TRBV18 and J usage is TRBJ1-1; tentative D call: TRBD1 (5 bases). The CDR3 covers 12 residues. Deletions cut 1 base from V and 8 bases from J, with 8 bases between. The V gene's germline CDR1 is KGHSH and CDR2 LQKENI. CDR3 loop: CASSPRGGEAFF. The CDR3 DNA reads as TGTGCCAGCTCACCACGCGGGGGGGAAGCTTTCTTT.

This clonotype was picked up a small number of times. The CDR3 DNA sequence: TGTGCCAGCAGCCTCGGACAGGGCTTCTACAATGAGCAGTTCTTC. The encoded protein is CASSLGQGFYNEQFF. The chain is built from TRBV12-3 or TRBV12-4 and TRBJ2-1; 8 nucleotides line up with TRBD1. The CDR3 runs to 15 residues. The V segment lost 6 bases and the J segment 3 bases; nucleotides outside the gene matches: 7.

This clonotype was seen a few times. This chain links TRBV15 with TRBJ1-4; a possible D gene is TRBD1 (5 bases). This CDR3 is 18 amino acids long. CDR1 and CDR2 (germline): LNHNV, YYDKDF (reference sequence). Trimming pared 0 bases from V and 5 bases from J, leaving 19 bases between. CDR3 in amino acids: CATSRDRDPYLQNEKLFF. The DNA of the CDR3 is TGTGCCACCAGCAGAGATCGGGACCCTTACCTCCAAAATGAAAAACTGTTTTTT.

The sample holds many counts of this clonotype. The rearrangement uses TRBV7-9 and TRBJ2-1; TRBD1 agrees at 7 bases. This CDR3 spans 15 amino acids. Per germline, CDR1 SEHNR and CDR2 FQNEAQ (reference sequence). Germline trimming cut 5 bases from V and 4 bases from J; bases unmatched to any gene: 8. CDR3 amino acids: CASSTPGTDYNEQFF. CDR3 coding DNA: TGTGCCAGCAGCACTCCCGGGACAGATTACAATGAGCAGTTCTTC. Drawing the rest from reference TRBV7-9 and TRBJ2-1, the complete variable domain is DTGVSQNPRHKITKRGQNVTFRCDPISEHNRLYWYRQTLGQGPEFLTYFQNEAQLEKSRLLSDRFSAERPKGSFSTLEIQRTEQGDSAMYLCASSTPGTDYNEQFFGPGTRLTVL.

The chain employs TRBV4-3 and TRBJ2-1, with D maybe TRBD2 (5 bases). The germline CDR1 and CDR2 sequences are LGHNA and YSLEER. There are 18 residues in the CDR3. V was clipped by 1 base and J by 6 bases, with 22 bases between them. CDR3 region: CASSQVPFAGEGGNEQFF. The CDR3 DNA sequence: TGCGCCAGCAGCCAAGTACCGTTTGCCGGGGAAGGTGGCAATGAGCAGTTCTTC.

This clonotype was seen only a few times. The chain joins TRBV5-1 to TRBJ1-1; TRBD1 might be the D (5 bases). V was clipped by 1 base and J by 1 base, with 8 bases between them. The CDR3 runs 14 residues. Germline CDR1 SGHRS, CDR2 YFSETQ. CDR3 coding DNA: TGCGCCAGCAGCTTGAGACAGACGAACACTGAAGCTTTCTTT. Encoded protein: CASSLRQTNTEAFF. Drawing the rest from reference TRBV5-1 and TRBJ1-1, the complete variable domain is KAGVTQTPRYLIKTRGQQVTLSCSPISGHRSVSWYQQTPGQGLQFLFEYFSETQRNKGNFPGRFSGRQFSNSRSEMNVSTLELGDSALYLCASSLRQTNTEAFFGQGTRLTVV.

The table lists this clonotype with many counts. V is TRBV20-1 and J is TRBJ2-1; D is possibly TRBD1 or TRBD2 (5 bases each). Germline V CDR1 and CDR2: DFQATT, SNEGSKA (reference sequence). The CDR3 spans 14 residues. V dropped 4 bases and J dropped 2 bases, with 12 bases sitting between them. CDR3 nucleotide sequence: TGCAGTGCTACCGGGACCCCAGCCTACAATGAGCAGTTCTTC. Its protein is CSATGTPAYNEQFF.

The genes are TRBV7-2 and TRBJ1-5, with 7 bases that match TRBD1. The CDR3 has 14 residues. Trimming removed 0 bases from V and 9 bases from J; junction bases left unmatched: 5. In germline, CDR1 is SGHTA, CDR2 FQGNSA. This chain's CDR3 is CASSLAAGGRPQHF. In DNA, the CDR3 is TGTGCCAGCAGCTTAGCGGCAGGGGGGCGGCCCCAGCATTTT.

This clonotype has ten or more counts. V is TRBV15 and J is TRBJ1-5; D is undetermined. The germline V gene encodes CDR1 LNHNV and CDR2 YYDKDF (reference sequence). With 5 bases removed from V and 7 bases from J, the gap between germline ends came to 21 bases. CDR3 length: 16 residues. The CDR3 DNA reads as TGTGCCACCAGCCGGACGGTGAGTCAACATAAACAGCCCCAGCATTTT. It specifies CATSRTVSQHKQPQHF.

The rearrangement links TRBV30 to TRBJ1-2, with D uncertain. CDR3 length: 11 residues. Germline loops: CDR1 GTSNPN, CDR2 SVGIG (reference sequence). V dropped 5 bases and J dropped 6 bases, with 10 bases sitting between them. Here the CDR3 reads CAWGPIHGYTF. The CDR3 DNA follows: TGTGCCTGGGGCCCGATCCATGGCTACACCTTC.

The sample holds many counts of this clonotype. The CDR3 region has the DNA TGTGCCTGGTCAGGCGGGGGCTCTGGGGCCAACGTCCTGACTTTC. Translating it yields CAWSGGGSGANVLTF. The V gene is TRBV30, the J gene TRBJ2-6; 7 bases are shared with TRBD2. CDR1 and CDR2 (germline): GTSNPN, SVGIG (reference sequence). After removal of 5 bases from V and 0 bases from J, the junction contained 4 bases not matched to a gene. The CDR3 spans 15 residues.

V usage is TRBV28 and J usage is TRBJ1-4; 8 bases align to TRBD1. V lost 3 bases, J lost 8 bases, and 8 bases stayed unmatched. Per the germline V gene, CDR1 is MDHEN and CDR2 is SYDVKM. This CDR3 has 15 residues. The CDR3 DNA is TGTGCCAGCAGTTTTCCCGGGACAGGTGGGGAAAAACTGTTTTTT. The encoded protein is CASSFPGTGGEKLFF. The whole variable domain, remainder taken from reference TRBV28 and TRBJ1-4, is DVKVTQSSRYLVKRTGEKVFLECVQDMDHENMFWYRQDPGLGLRLIYFSYDVKMKEKGDIPEGYSVSREKKERFSLILESASTNQTSMYLCASSFPGTGGEKLFFGSGTQLSVL.